This T cell receptor beta chain was retrieved from a study of tumor-infiltrating lymphocytes in primary liver carcinoma. Study overall: Roughly 3.5 to 8 million productive TCRbeta reads came from each sample, comparable across tissue types.

The researchers obtained blood RNA from unsorted whole blood and also extracted germline DNA. Unmatched junction bases numbered 0, after V lost 6 bases and J lost 0 bases. CDR1 and CDR2 from the germline V gene are MGHDK and SYGVNS. The CDR3 contains 13 residues. Researchers generated TCR beta cDNA from roughly 520 ng of total RNA, relying on a constant-region primer. For TCR beta, libraries were produced by three nested multiplex PCR rounds using slightly modified ARM-PCR. In the first two PCR rounds, TRBV1-TRBV30 forward primers were paired with a C-beta reverse primer, and each round lasted around 10 cycles. A single record per CDR3 protein comes from TCRdb applying MiXCR to the multiplex PCR reads. The sample lists about 200,000 distinct CDR3 sequences, less than 70% occurring once.

The chain is built from TRBV25-1 and TRBJ2-5; TRBD2 agrees at 8 bases. The sequence derives from a woman aged 60-75 years with primary liver carcinoma and hepatitis B virus infection. The sequencing input was peripheral blood. The CDR3 spells CASRTSDQETQYF. The CDR3 DNA sequence: TGTGCCAGCAGGACTAGCGACCAAGAGACCCAGTACTTC.